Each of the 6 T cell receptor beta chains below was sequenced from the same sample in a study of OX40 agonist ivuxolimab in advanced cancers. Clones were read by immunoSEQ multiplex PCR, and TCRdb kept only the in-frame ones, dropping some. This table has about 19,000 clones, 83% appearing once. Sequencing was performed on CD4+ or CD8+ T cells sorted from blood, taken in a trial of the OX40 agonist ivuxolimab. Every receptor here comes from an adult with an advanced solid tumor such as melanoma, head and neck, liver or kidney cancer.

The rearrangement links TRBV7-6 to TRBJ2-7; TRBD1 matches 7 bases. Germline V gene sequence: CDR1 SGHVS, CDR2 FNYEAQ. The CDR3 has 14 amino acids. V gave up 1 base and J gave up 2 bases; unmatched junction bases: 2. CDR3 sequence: CASSLEGATYEQYF. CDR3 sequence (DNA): TGTGCCAGCAGCTTAGAGGGGGCAACCTACGAGCAGTACTTC.

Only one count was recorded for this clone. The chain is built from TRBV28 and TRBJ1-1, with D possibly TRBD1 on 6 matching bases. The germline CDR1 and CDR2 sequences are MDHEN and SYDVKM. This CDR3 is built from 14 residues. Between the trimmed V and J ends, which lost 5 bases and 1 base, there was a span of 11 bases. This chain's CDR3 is CASSQRGGNTEAFF. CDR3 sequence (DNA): TGTGCCAGCAGTCAAAGAGGGGGGAACACTGAAGCTTTCTTT.

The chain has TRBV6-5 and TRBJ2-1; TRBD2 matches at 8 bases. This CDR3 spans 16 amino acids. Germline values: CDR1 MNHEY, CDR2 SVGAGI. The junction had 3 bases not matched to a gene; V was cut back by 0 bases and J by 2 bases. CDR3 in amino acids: CASSYSLAGPYNEQFF. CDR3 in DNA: TGTGCCAGCAGTTACTCTCTAGCGGGCCCCTACAATGAGCAGTTCTTC.

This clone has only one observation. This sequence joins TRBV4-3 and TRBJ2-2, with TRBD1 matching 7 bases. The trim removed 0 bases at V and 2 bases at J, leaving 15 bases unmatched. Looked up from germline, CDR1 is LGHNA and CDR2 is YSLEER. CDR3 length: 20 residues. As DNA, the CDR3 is TGCGCCAGCAGCCAAGATATAGGGGGCTTAACTTTAATCAACACCGGGGAGCTGTTTTTT. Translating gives CASSQDIGGLTLINTGELFF.

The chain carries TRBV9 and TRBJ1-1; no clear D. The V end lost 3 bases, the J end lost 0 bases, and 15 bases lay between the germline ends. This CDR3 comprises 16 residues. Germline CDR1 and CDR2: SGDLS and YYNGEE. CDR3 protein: CASSEEGNPLNTEAFF. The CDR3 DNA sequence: TGTGCCAGCAGCGAAGAGGGAAACCCATTGAACACTGAAGCTTTCTTT.

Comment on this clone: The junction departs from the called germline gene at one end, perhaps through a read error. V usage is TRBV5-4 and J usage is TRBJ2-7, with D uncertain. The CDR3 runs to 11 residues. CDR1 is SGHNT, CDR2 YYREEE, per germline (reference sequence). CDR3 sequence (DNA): TGCGCCAGCAGCTCATACTACGAGCAGTACTTC. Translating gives CASSSYYEQYF.